The rows below give T cell receptor beta chains drawn from one sample of a study of response to subunit inactivated influenza vaccine. TCRdb reanalysed the RT-PCR reads using MiXCR and keeps one entry per CDR3 protein. The sample consists of a few hundred thousand distinct CDR3 sequences, less than 15% of them appearing once. Sequenced material: PBMCs from blood, taken about 13 days after vaccination. Receptors originate from a man aged 50 to 60 who received an inactivated influenza vaccine. The CDR3 runs from the conserved cysteine through the conserved F or W. A D gene is named only where the DNA matches it firmly. Clone size is given for some rows only: seen once, a few or many times, or a class if the clone is expanded.

D gene	J gene	clone size	V gene	CDR3 DNA	CDR3 protein
-	TRBJ2-7	few	TRBV7-9	TGTGCCAGCAGCTTAACAGCCAAGGGAGACTACGAGCAGTACTTC	CASSLTAKGDYEQYF
TRBD1	TRBJ1-1	-	TRBV18	TGTGCCAGCTCACCACCGGGACAGGGGGCTCTCGCTTTCTTT	CASSPPGQGALAFF
-	TRBJ1-4	few	TRBV9	TGTGCCAGCAGCGGAGGGGGAAGAAGAGAAAAACTGTTTTTT	CASSGGGRREKLFF
-	TRBJ1-5	-	TRBV12-3/TRBV12-4	TGTGCCAGCAGTTTAGGACGGAGCAATCGGCCCCAGCATTTT	CASSLGRSNRPQHF
TRBD2	TRBJ2-4	-	TRBV5-1	TGCGCCAGCAGCTTGTTTACGGGACTACAGGCGGGGGAAAACATTCAGTACTTC	CASSLFTGLQAGENIQYF
-	TRBJ1-3	-	TRBV20-1	TGCAGTGCTAGGGACACGCTCTCTGGAAACACCATATATTTT	CSARDTLSGNTIYF
TRBD2	TRBJ2-5	many	TRBV7-2	TGTGCCAGCAGCTCCTCAGGACTAGCGTCGTCCCAGTACTTC	CASSSSGLASSQYF
TRBD1	TRBJ2-6	few	TRBV28	TGTGCCAGCTCCGCTCTCGGGACAGGGGTATCTGGGGCCAACGTCCTGACTTTC	CASSALGTGVSGANVLTF
TRBD2	TRBJ2-4	-	TRBV5-1	TGCGCCAGCAGCTTAGCGGGAGGGGACATTCAGTACTTC	CASSLAGGDIQYF
-	TRBJ1-1	-	TRBV29-1	TGCAGCGTGGAAAAGGGACAGAACACTGAAGCTTTCTTT	CSVEKGQNTEAFF
-	TRBJ2-7	few	TRBV15	TGTGCCACCAGCCCAGAAAGCCCCGGGGTTCGCGAGCAGTACTTC	CATSPESPGVREQYF
-	TRBJ2-7	-	TRBV11-1	TGTGCCAGCAGCTTGAGGTTAGCGTCTAGCTCCGAGCAGTACTTC	CASSLRLASSSEQYF
-	TRBJ2-5	few	TRBV29-1	TGCAGCGTTGACAGGACTCCGGGCGAGACCCAGTACTTC	CSVDRTPGETQYF
-	TRBJ1-2	-	TRBV24-1	TGTGCCACCAGTGATAGAACCGGGCCCAGTGGTGGCTACACCTTC	CATSDRTGPSGGYTF
TRBD2	TRBJ2-5	-	TRBV30	TGTGCCTGGAGATTGGGCGGGGGAGGGACCCAGTACTTC	CAWRLGGGGTQYF
-	TRBJ2-5	-	TRBV9	TGTGCCAGCAGCGTAGCTACCCGGGAGACCCAGTACTTC	CASSVATRETQYF
TRBD1	TRBJ2-7	-	TRBV7-9	TGTGCCAGCAGCGCCACCGGGACAGGGGCCTCCTACGAGCAGTACTTC	CASSATGTGASYEQYF
-	TRBJ1-2	-	TRBV7-2	TGTGCCAGCAGCTTAATGGGGACCGACTATGGCTACACCTTC	CASSLMGTDYGYTF
-	TRBJ2-5	few	TRBV6-5	TGTGCCAGCAGTTACAGGGCCTACCAAGAGACCCAGTACTTC	CASSYRAYQETQYF
-	TRBJ2-6	many	TRBV24-1	TGTGCCACCAGTGATGCCCGAAGAGGGGCTGGGGCCAACGTCCTGACTTTC	CATSDARRGAGANVLTF
-	TRBJ1-1	few	TRBV12-3/TRBV12-4	TGTGCCAGCAGTTACAGTAACACTGAAGCTTTCTTT	CASSYSNTEAFF
-	TRBJ2-1	many	TRBV5-1	TGCGCCAGCAGTACGACTCTCGCTGAGCAGTTCTTC	CASSTTLAEQFF
TRBD1	TRBJ2-1	-	TRBV7-9	TGTGCCAGCTTTGAGCAGGGGGCCCGTGATGAGCAGTTCTTC	CASFEQGARDEQFF
-	TRBJ2-2	few	TRBV28	TGTGCCAGCAGTTTAATGATCCCTGAGGGCGCTTCGAACACCGGGGAGCTGTTTTTT	CASSLMIPEGASNTGELFF
-	TRBJ1-5	few	TRBV24-1	TGTGCCACCAGTATCAGTAATCAGCCCCAGCATTTT	CATSISNQPQHF
TRBD1	TRBJ2-5	-	TRBV10-3	TGTGCCATCAGCAGACAGGGGCAAGAGACCCAGTACTTC	CAISRQGQETQYF
TRBD2	TRBJ2-6	many	TRBV27	TGTGCCAGCAGGCGACTAGCGGAGCTCTCTGGGGCCAACGTCCTGACTTTC	CASRRLAELSGANVLTF
-	TRBJ2-5	-	TRBV29-1	TGCAGCGTTCTACGGACTATCCAAGAGACCCAGTACTTC	CSVLRTIQETQYF
-	TRBJ2-7	-	TRBV20-1	TGCAGTGCTAGACGTGGGGGGCGTGAGCAGTACTTC	CSARRGGREQYF
TRBD2	TRBJ2-1	many	TRBV4-2	TGTGCCAGCAGCCAAGCGGGAGGGCCCTACAATGAGCAGTTCTTC	CASSQAGGPYNEQFF
-	TRBJ2-5	-	TRBV2	TGTGCCAGCAGTGAGACTAGTCAGCAGTACTTC	CASSETSQQYF
-	TRBJ2-7	few	TRBV4-1	TGCGCCAGCAGCCAGGCACAGGGACTCGAGCAGTACTTC	CASSQAQGLEQYF
TRBD1	TRBJ1-1	once	TRBV10-2	TGCGCCAGCACGGGACAGCGGGCCACTGAAGCTTTCTTT	CASTGQRATEAFF
-	TRBJ2-2	-	TRBV11-2	TGTGCCAGCAGCTTCCCCCGTGAGCTTGGCCAGACTCAAACGAACACCGGGGAGCTGTTTTTT	CASSFPRELGQTQTNTGELFF
-	TRBJ2-5	few	TRBV20-1	TGCAGTGCTTCAGGACAAGTGGAGACCCAGTACTTC	CSASGQVETQYF
TRBD1	TRBJ1-5	few	TRBV30	TGTGCCTGGAGTCGACAGGGATACCAGCCCCAGCATTTT	CAWSRQGYQPQHF
-	TRBJ1-2	-	TRBV7-9	TGTGCCAGCAGCTTAGACCCCCCCTATGGCTACACCTTC	CASSLDPPYGYTF
TRBD2	TRBJ2-3	few	TRBV27	TGTGCCAGCAGTTTATTAGTTCTAGCGGGAGAACCGACAGATACGCAGTATTTT	CASSLLVLAGEPTDTQYF
TRBD1	TRBJ1-1	-	TRBV10-1	TGCGCCAGCACTCGGACAGGGGTCACTGAAGCTTTCTTT	CASTRTGVTEAFF
TRBD2	TRBJ2-3	-	TRBV20-1	TGCAGTTTCCCGAGGACTAGCGGGGGGGGTAGCACAGATACGCAGTATTTT	CSFPRTSGGGSTDTQYF
TRBD2	TRBJ2-2	-	TRBV19	TGTGCCAGTAGTATTGAGACTAGCGCTACGTTCCCCGGGGAGCTGTTTTTT	CASSIETSATFPGELFF